The 8 T cell receptor beta chains listed next were all sequenced from one sample in a study of Ad26.COV2.S vaccination and SARS-CoV-2 variants. Treatment of the sample: 15 to 20 received Ad26.COV2.S at low or high dose, single or two shots; about five received placebo; per-sample allocation not given. At day 63 after the first vaccine or placebo injection, samples were drawn. Libraries were prepared by immunoSEQ multiplex PCR; TCRdb keeps only in-frame clonotypes and omits some of them. The sample has fewer than 900,000 clones; roughly 90% are singletons. Sequences were derived from peripheral blood, sampled in a trial of Ad26.COV2.S vaccine versus placebo. These receptors originate from a person between 18 and 65 years old who received the Ad26.COV2.S COVID-19 vaccine or a placebo.

The rearrangement links TRBV7-3 to TRBJ2-2, with 8 nucleotides matching TRBD1. This CDR3 contains 14 residues. V was pared by 4 bases and J by 6 bases, with 4 bases of the junction left unmatched. CDR1 and CDR2 from the germline V gene are SGHTA and FQGTGA. Here the CDR3 DNA reads TGTGCCAGCAGCTCCACAGGGGGTTCCGGGGAGCTGTTTTTT. Its translation is CASSSTGGSGELFF.

The chain joins TRBV15 to TRBJ2-7; no reliable D call. Germline CDR1 reads LNHNV; CDR2 reads YYDKDF (reference sequence). Trimming pared 1 base from V and 2 bases from J, leaving 9 bases between. The CDR3 is made up of 14 amino acids. CDR3 sequence reads: CATSRVGGAYEQYF. The CDR3 DNA is TGTGCCACCAGCAGAGTAGGCGGAGCCTACGAGCAGTACTTC.

The V call is TRBV4-2, the J call TRBJ1-2; no clear D. The V end was cut by 1 base, the J end by 2 bases, with 8 bases between. Germline lookup yields CDR1 LGHNA and CDR2 YNFKEQ. This CDR3 spans 14 amino acids. The CDR3 is CASSQVERNYGYTF. In DNA form, the CDR3 reads TGTGCCAGCAGCCAAGTGGAACGAAACTATGGCTACACCTTC.

The chain uses TRBV2 and TRBJ2-2, with D uncertain. Germline lookup yields CDR1 SNHLY and CDR2 FYNNEI. The length of the CDR3 is 15 residues. Trimming removed 5 bases at V and 4 bases at J, with 14 bases between. The CDR3 region has the DNA TGTGCCAGCAGTTGGACGGATCCGGGCACCGGGGAGCTGTTTTTT. Amino acids: CASSWTDPGTGELFF. Full variable domain (remainder filled in from reference TRBV2 and TRBJ2-2): EPEVTQTPSHQVTQMGQEVILRCVPISNHLYFYWYRQILGQKVEFLVSFYNNEISEKSEIFDDQFSVERPDGSNFTLKIRSTKLEDSAMYFCASSWTDPGTGELFFGEGSRLTVL.

The chain links TRBV10-2 to TRBJ2-2; 7 nucleotides line up with TRBD2. The V gene end was trimmed by 8 bases and the J gene end by 7 bases; junction bases not matched to a gene: 7. CDR1 is WSHSY, CDR2 SAAADI, per germline. The CDR3 has 13 amino acids. CDR3 nucleotides: TGCGCCAGCGGGAGGGCCATGGGCGGGGAGCTGTTTTTT. Amino acid sequence: CASGRAMGGELFF.

This chain connects TRBV20-1 to TRBJ2-5, with a possible D match to TRBD1 (7 bases). With 3 bases removed from V and 2 bases from J, the gap between germline ends came to 16 bases. The CDR3 totals 15 residues. Germline values: CDR1 DFQATT, CDR2 SNEGSKA (reference sequence). The CDR3 region has the DNA TGCAGTGCTAGTCGACAGGGAGGAGTGCAAGAGACCCAGTACTTC. This gives the protein CSASRQGGVQETQYF.

The gene calls are TRBV6-1 and TRBJ2-7, with D unresolved. Germline values: CDR1 MNHNS, CDR2 SASEGT. CDR3 length: 14 residues. The germline V and J ends were trimmed by 1 base and 7 bases, with 14 bases remaining between them. The CDR3 DNA is TGTGCCAGCAGTGAAGTGGCTAGGGTCCGAGAGCAGTACTTC. Residues: CASSEVARVREQYF.

V usage is TRBV18 and J usage is TRBJ2-7; 10 bases map to TRBD2. V trimming: 3 bases; J trimming: 0 bases; junction bases outside the gene matches: 5. The germline V gene encodes CDR1 KGHSH and CDR2 LQKENI. The CDR3 runs to 16 residues. CDR3 region: CASSPWASGSSYEQYF. The DNA of the CDR3 is TGTGCCAGCTCACCGTGGGCTAGCGGGAGCTCCTACGAGCAGTACTTC.